This is a list of T cell receptor beta chains from one sample in a study of blood T cell repertoires in COVID-19. Libraries were prepared by immunoSEQ multiplex PCR; TCRdb keeps only in-frame clonotypes and omits some of them. This sample yields about 84,000 clones, of which about 73% are seen a single time; 5% to 6% belongs to the top ten. Material: peripheral blood. Receptor source: a man over 45 with active or convalescent COVID-19. Both conserved end residues are part of each CDR3. The D gene is left open where the match is weak. Clone size is not always given. Where it is, it says once, few, many or a class for expanded clones.

d_gene,abundance,v_gene,j_gene,CDR3aa,CDR3nt
TRBD1,.,TRBV4-2,TRBJ1-5,CASSQGTGGNQPQHF,TGTGCCAGCAGCCAAGGGACAGGGGGCAATCAGCCCCAGCATTTT
.,.,TRBV18,TRBJ2-3,CASSRDRQARGTQYF,TGTGCCAGCTCACGGGACAGACAGGCGCGGGGTACGCAGTATTTT
TRBD1,.,TRBV28,TRBJ2-1,CASSLTGDNEQFF,TGTGCCAGCAGCCTTACAGGGGACAATGAGCAGTTCTTC
.,.,TRBV7-9,TRBJ1-1,CASSLISGGRAFF,TGTGCCAGCAGCTTGATATCGGGGGGTAGGGCTTTCTTT
TRBD1,.,TRBV7-9,TRBJ1-1,CASSLGEGTGTPEAFF,TGTGCCAGCAGCTTAGGAGAGGGGACAGGTACCCCTGAAGCTTTCTTT
TRBD1,.,TRBV7-8,TRBJ2-5,CASSSPTGSGQETQYF,TGTGCCAGCAGCTCCCCGACAGGGTCGGGTCAAGAGACCCAGTACTTC
.,few,TRBV4-1,TRBJ2-5,CASSPRISDRPQETQYF,TGCGCCAGCAGCCCCCGCATCTCCGACAGGCCCCAAGAGACCCAGTACTTC
TRBD2,few,TRBV6-5,TRBJ2-2,CASIPGGRDTGELFF,TGTGCCAGCATCCCGGGGGGAAGGGACACCGGGGAGCTGTTTTTT
.,few,TRBV5-6,TRBJ1-1,CASSLFSGARTGTEAFF,TGTGCCAGCAGCTTGTTTTCAGGGGCCCGGACTGGGACTGAAGCTTTCTTT
TRBD1,.,TRBV7-3,TRBJ1-2,CASSLYGQGLNYGYTF,TGTGCCAGCAGCTTATATGGACAGGGACTTAACTATGGCTACACCTTC
TRBD2,.,TRBV5-4,TRBJ2-1,CASSLRTSNEQFF,TGTGCCAGCAGCTTGAGGACTAGCAATGAGCAGTTCTTC
.,.,TRBV11-1,TRBJ2-7,CASSFGYSYEQYF,TGTGCCAGCAGCTTCGGTTACTCCTACGAGCAGTACTTC
.,.,TRBV7-9,TRBJ2-3,CASSPGGGGSTDTQYF,TGTGCCAGCAGCCCCGGGGGCGGGGGAAGCACAGATACGCAGTATTTT
TRBD2,.,TRBV7-3,TRBJ2-5,CASSLHGGAGETQYF,TGTGCCAGCAGCTTACACGGGGGGGCCGGAGAGACCCAGTACTTC
TRBD1,.,TRBV2,TRBJ2-5,CASSPPRGRGIETQYF,TGTGCCAGCAGCCCCCCTCGGGGCAGGGGGATAGAGACCCAGTACTTC
.,.,TRBV28,TRBJ2-4,CASSLTELAKNIQYF,TGTGCCAGCAGTCTAACAGAGCTAGCCAAAAACATTCAGTACTTC
.,.,TRBV5-8,TRBJ1-2,CASSWEGGGYGYTF,TGTGCCAGCAGCTGGGAGGGAGGAGGTTATGGCTACACCTTC
TRBD2,.,TRBV19,TRBJ2-7,CASSSGGTSGTYEQYF,TGTGCCAGTAGTTCTGGGGGGACTAGCGGAACCTACGAGCAGTACTTC
TRBD2,.,TRBV10-2,TRBJ2-2,CASSLRLAGGTGELFF,TGCGCCAGCAGCCTTCGACTAGCGGGGGGGACCGGGGAGCTGTTTTTT
.,few,TRBV7-9,TRBJ2-2,CASSLQEPGELFF,TGTGCCAGCAGCTTACAGGAACCCGGGGAGCTGTTTTTT
TRBD2,.,TRBV4-3,TRBJ2-3,CASSQGQGGNTDTQYF,TGCGCCAGCAGCCAAGGGCAGGGAGGGAACACAGATACGCAGTATTTT
.,.,TRBV12-2,TRBJ2-1,CASRSPPPGLDAGNEQFF,TGTGCAAGTCGCTCACCTCCCCCGGGACTAGACGCGGGCAATGAGCAGTTCTTC
.,few,TRBV5-1,TRBJ2-3,CASRPGGPSTDTQYF,TGCGCCAGCCGACCGGGGGGCCCAAGCACAGATACGCAGTATTTT
.,.,TRBV10-2,TRBJ2-2,CASSDGINTGELFF,TGCGCCAGCAGTGACGGGATAAACACCGGGGAGCTGTTTTTT
TRBD1,.,TRBV6-5,TRBJ2-7,CASSRTGDEQYF,TGTGCCAGCAGTCGGACAGGGGACGAGCAGTACTTC
.,.,TRBV6-6,TRBJ2-7,CASSSRDSYEQYF,TGTGCCAGCAGTAGCAGGGACTCCTACGAGCAGTACTTC
.,.,TRBV23-1,TRBJ1-1,CASSQPDYRVAAEAFF,TGCGCCAGCAGTCAACCCGACTACAGGGTCGCCGCTGAAGCTTTCTTT
TRBD1,few,TRBV2,TRBJ2-1,CASSDRFGTGIYNEQFF,TGTGCCAGCAGTGATAGGTTCGGGACAGGGATATACAATGAGCAGTTCTTC
.,.,TRBV27,TRBJ2-1,CASTPRPTGYNEQFF,TGTGCCAGCACCCCTCGGCCTACAGGTTACAATGAGCAGTTCTTC
.,once,TRBV6-5,TRBJ2-7,CASRKQGAEREQYF,TGTGCCAGCAGGAAGCAAGGGGCAGAGAGGGAGCAGTACTTC
TRBD1,.,TRBV2,TRBJ1-4,CASSEGQGTNEKLFF,TGTGCCAGCAGTGAAGGACAGGGTACTAATGAAAAACTGTTTTTT
TRBD1,.,TRBV7-3,TRBJ1-1,CASSLNSGGLNTEAFF,TGTGCCAGCAGCTTAAATTCAGGGGGGCTGAACACTGAAGCTTTCTTT
TRBD2,.,TRBV9,TRBJ2-1,CASSPSGNSYNEQFF,TGTGCCAGCAGCCCAAGCGGGAACTCCTACAATGAGCAGTTCTTC
.,.,TRBV19,TRBJ1-2,CASSIEGNYGYTF,TGTGCCAGTAGTATCGAGGGTAACTATGGCTACACCTTC
TRBD2,.,TRBV3-1/TRBV3-2,TRBJ2-5,CASSQFTGTSGGKTQYF,TGTGCCAGCAGCCAGTTCACCGGGACTAGCGGGGGTAAGACCCAGTACTTC
.,.,TRBV6-1,TRBJ1-2,CASSETWEPLGYGYTF,TGTGCCAGCAGTGAGACCTGGGAGCCCCTAGGGTATGGCTACACCTTC
.,.,TRBV24-1,TRBJ1-1,CATSAPGGSEAFF,TGTGCCACCAGTGCCCCCGGGGGGTCTGAAGCTTTCTTT
.,.,TRBV10-3,TRBJ1-1,CAISGAGGGSTEAFF,TGTGCCATCAGTGGGGCGGGAGGGGGGAGCACTGAAGCTTTCTTT
.,.,TRBV21-1,TRBJ2-1,CASRRAPPYNEQFF,TGTGCCAGCAGGAGGGCCCCCCCGTACAATGAGCAGTTCTTC
TRBD2,.,TRBV4-3,TRBJ2-3,CASSRTSGGDTQYF,TGCGCCAGCAGCCGGACTAGCGGGGGGGATACGCAGTATTTT
TRBD2,.,TRBV3-1/TRBV3-2,TRBJ2-3,CASSQPTSGGTDTQYF,TGTGCCAGCAGCCAACCGACTAGCGGGGGCACAGATACGCAGTATTTT
.,.,TRBV6-6,TRBJ2-7,CASKQEGNEQYF,TGTGCCAGCAAGCAGGAGGGTAACGAGCAGTACTTC
.,.,TRBV5-1,TRBJ2-3,CASSSYGQSTDTQYF,TGCGCCAGCAGCTCTTACGGACAGAGCACAGATACGCAGTATTTT
.,.,TRBV18,TRBJ2-7,CASSPRTVSSYEQYF,TGTGCCAGCTCACCCCGGACTGTCAGCTCCTACGAGCAGTACTTC
.,.,TRBV3-1/TRBV3-2,TRBJ2-7,CASSQAGSSYEQYF,TGTGCCAGCAGCCAAGCGGGTAGCTCCTACGAGCAGTACTTC
TRBD1,many,TRBV19,TRBJ2-1,CASSTTGAGSYNEQFF,TGTGCCAGTAGTACGACAGGGGCTGGCTCCTACAATGAGCAGTTCTTC
TRBD1,.,TRBV5-4,TRBJ2-7,CASSRIDRGEQYF,TGTGCCAGCAGCAGAATAGACAGGGGCGAGCAGTACTTC
.,.,TRBV12-2,TRBJ1-3,CASRLVGQDTQYTIYF,TGTGCAAGTCGCTTAGTGGGACAGGATACTCAATACACCATATATTTT